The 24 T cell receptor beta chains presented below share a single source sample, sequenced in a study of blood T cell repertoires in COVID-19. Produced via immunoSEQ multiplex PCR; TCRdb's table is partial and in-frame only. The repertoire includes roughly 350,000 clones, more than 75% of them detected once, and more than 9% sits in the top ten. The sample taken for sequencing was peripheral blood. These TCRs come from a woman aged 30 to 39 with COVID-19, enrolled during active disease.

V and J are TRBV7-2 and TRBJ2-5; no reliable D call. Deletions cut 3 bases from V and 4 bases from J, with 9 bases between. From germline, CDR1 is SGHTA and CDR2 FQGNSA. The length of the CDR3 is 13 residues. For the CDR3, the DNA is TGTGCCAGCAGCTTCAACACCCGAGAGACCCAGTACTTC. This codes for CASSFNTRETQYF.

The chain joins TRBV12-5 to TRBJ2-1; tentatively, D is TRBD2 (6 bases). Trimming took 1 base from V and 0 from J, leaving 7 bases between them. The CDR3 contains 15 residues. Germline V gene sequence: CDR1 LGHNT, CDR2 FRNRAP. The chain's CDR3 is CASGLDGSSYNEQFF. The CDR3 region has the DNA TGTGCTAGTGGTTTGGACGGGAGCTCCTACAATGAGCAGTTCTTC.

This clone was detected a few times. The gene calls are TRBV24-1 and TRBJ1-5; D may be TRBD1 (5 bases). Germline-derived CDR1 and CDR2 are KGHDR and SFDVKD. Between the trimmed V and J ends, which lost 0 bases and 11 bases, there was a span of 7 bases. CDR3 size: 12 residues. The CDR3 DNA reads TGTGCCACCAGTGATTTGTTAGGGGCCCAGCATTTT. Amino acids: CATSDLLGAQHF.

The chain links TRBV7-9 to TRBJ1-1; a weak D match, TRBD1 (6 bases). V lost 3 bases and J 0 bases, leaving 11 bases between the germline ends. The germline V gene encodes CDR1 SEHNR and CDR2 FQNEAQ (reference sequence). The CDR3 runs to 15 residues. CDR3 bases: TGTGCCAGCAGCTTTCCACAGGGATTGAACACTGAAGCTTTCTTT. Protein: CASSFPQGLNTEAFF.

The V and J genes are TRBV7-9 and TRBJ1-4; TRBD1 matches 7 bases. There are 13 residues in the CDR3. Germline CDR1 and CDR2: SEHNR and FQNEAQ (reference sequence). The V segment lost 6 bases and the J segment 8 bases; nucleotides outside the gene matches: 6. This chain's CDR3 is CASSPPGGEKLFF. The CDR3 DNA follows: TGTGCCAGCAGTCCGCCAGGGGGAGAAAAACTGTTTTTT.

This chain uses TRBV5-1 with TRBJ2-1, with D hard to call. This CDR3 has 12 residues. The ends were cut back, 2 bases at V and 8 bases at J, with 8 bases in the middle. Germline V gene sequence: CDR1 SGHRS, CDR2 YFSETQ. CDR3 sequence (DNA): TGCGCCAGCAGCTTTTCCGACTATGAGCAGTTCTTC. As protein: CASSFSDYEQFF.

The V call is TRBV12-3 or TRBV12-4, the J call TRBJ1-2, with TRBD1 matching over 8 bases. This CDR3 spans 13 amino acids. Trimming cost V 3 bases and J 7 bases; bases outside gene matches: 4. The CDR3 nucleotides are TGTGCCAGCAGTTTGCAGGGGGCGAGTGGCTACACCTTC. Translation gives CASSLQGASGYTF.

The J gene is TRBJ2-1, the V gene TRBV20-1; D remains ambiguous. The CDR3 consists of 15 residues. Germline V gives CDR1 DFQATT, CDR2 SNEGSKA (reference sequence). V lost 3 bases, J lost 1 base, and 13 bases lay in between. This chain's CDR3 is CSASGIGGSYNEQFF. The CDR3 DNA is TGCAGTGCTAGTGGGATTGGCGGTTCCTACAATGAGCAGTTCTTC.

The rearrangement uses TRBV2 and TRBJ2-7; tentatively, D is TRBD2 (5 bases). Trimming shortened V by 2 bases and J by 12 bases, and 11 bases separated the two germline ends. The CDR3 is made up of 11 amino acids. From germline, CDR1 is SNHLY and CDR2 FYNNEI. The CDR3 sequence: CASSELLGLYF. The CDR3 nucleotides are TGTGCCAGCAGTGAACTACTAGGGCTGTACTTC.

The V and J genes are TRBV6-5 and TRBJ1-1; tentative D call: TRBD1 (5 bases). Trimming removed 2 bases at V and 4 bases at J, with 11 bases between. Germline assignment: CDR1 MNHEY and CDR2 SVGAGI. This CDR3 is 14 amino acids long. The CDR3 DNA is TGTGCCAGCAGTTACGGGGGGACTAGCACTGAAGCTTTCTTT. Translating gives CASSYGGTSTEAFF.

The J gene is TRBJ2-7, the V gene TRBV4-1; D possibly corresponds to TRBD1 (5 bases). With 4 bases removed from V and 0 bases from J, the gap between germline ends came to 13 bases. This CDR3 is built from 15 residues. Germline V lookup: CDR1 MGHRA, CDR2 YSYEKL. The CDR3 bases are TGCGCCAGCAGCCCGACCGACAGTAGCTCCTACGAGCAGTACTTC. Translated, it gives CASSPTDSSSYEQYF.

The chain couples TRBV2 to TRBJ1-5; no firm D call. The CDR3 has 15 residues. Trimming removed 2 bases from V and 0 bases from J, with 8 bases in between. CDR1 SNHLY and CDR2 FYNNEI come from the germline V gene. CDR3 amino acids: CASSESGYSNQPQHF. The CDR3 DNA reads TGTGCCAGCAGTGAATCGGGTTATAGCAATCAGCCCCAGCATTTT.

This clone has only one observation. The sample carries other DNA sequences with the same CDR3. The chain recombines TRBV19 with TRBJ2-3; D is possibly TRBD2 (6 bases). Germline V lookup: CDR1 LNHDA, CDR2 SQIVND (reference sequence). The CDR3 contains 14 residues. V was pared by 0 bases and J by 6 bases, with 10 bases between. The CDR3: CASSIDRGTDTQYF. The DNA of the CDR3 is TGTGCCAGTAGTATAGATCGGGGGACGGATACGCAGTATTTT.

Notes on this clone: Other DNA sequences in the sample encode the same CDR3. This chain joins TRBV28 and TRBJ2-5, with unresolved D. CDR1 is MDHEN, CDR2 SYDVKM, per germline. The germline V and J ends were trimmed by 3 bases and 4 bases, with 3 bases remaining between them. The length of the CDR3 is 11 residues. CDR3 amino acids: CASSFGETQYF. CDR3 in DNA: TGTGCCAGCAGTTTCGGAGAGACCCAGTACTTC.

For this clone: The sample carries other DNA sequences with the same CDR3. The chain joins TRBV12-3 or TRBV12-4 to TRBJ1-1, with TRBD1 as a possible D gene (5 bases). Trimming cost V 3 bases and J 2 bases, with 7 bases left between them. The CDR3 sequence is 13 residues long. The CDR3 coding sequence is TGTGCCAGCAGTTTCGGGGGAAACACTGAAGCTTTCTTT. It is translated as CASSFGGNTEAFF.

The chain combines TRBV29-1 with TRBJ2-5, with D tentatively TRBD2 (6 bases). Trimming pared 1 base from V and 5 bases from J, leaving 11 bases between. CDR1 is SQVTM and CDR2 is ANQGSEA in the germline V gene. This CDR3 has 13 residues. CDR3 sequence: CSVEGRGGETQYF. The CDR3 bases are TGCAGCGTTGAAGGGAGGGGTGGGGAGACCCAGTACTTC.

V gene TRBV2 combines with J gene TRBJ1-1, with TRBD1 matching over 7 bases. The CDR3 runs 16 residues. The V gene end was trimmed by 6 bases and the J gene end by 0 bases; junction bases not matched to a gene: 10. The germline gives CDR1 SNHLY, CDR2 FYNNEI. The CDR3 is CASSFPDRVVNTEAFF. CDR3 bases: TGTGCCAGCAGCTTCCCCGACAGGGTTGTGAACACTGAAGCTTTCTTT.

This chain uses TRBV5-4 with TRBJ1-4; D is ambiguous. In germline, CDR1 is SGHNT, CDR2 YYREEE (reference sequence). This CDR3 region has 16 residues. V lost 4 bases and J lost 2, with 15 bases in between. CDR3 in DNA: TGTGCCAGCAGCCTCGGGATGGCTGCGACTAATGAAAAACTGTTTTTT. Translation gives CASSLGMAATNEKLFF. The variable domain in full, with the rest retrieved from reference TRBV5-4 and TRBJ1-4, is ETGVTQSPTHLIKTRGQQVTLRCSSQSGHNTVSWYQQALGQGPQFIFQYYREEENGRGNFPPRFSGLQFPNYSSELNVNALELDDSALYLCASSLGMAATNEKLFFGSGTQLSVL.

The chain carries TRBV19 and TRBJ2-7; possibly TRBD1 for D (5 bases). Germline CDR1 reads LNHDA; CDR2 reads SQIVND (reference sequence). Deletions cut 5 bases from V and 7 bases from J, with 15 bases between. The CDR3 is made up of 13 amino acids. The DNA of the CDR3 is TGTGCCAGTAGTCGTATGACAGAACGTGAGCAGTACTTC. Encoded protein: CASSRMTEREQYF. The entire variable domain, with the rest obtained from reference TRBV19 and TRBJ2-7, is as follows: DGGITQSPKYLFRKEGQNVTLSCEQNLNHDAMYWYRQDPGQGLRLIYYSQIVNDFQKGDIAEGYSVSREKKESFPLTVTSAQKNPTAFYLCASSRMTEREQYFGPGTRLTVT.

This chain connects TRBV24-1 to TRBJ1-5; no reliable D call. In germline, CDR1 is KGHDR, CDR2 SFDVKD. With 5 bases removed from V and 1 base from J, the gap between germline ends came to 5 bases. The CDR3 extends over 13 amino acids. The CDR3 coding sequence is TGTGCCACCAGTGTCGGGAGCAATCAGCCCCAGCATTTT. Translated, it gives CATSVGSNQPQHF.

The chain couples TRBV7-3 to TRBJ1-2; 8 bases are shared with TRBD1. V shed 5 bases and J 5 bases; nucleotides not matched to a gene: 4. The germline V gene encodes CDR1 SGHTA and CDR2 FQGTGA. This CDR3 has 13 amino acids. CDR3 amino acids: CASSPTGEYGYTF. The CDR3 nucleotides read TGTGCCAGCAGCCCGACAGGGGAATATGGCTACACCTTC.

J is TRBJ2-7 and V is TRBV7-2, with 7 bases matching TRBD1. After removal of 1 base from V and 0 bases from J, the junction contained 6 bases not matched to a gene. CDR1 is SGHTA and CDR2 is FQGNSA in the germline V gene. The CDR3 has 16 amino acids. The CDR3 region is CASSLEGTVFSYEQYF. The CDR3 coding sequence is TGTGCCAGCAGCTTAGAAGGGACAGTCTTCTCCTACGAGCAGTACTTC.

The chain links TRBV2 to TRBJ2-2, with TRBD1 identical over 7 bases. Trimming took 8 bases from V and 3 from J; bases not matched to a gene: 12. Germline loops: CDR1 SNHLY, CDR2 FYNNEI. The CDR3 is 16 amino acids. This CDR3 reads CASWNYRGLDTGELFF. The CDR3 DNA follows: TGTGCCAGCTGGAATTACAGGGGATTAGACACCGGGGAGCTGTTTTTT.

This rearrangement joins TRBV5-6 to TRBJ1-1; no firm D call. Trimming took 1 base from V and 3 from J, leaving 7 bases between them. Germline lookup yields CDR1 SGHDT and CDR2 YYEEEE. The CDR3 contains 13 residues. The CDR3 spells CASSLYRYTEAFF. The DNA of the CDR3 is TGTGCCAGCAGCTTGTACCGGTACACTGAAGCTTTCTTT.